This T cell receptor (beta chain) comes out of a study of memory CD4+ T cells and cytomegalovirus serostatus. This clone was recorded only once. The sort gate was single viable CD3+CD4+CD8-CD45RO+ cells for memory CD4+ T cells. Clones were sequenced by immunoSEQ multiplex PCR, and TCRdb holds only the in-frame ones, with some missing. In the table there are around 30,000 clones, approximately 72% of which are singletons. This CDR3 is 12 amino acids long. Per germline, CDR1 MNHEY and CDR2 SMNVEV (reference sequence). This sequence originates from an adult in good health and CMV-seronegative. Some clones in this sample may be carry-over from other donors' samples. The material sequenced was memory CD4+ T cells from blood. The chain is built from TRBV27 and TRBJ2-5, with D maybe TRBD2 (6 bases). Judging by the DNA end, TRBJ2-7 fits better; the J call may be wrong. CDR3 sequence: CASRDSAYEQYF. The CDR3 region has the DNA TGTGCCAGCCGGGACTCGGCCTACGAGCAGTACTTC.